The 16 T cell receptor beta chains below were found in one sample sequenced in a study of T cells in Graves' hyperthyroidism and ophthalmopathy. TCR beta CDR3 regions were amplified from RNA transcripts. A set of HTBI primers served as the primers for a first-round RT-PCR of the TCR CDR3. A single record per CDR3 protein comes from TCRdb applying MiXCR to the multiplex PCR reads. Of approximately 590,000 distinct CDR3 sequences in the sample, around 46% were seen once. The specimen sequenced was peripheral blood or thyroid tissue (not recorded which). These receptors were collected from a woman in her late teens or twenties with Graves' hyperthyroidism.

The chain employs TRBV25-1 and TRBJ1-3; the D is unclear. V lost 5 bases, J lost 8 bases, and 13 bases lay in between. CDR3 length: 13 amino acids. Germline V gene lookup returns CDR1 MGHDK and CDR2 SYGVNS. CDR3 bases: TGTGCCAGCAGTTACTTGCTCGGGGACACCATATATTTT. It codes for CASSYLLGDTIYF.

This clonotype has just a few counts. The V gene is TRBV19, the J gene TRBJ1-2, with 7 nucleotides matching TRBD1. CDR3 size: 16 residues. V lost 4 bases and J lost 2; bases outside the gene matches: 10. Germline loops: CDR1 LNHDA, CDR2 SQIVND (reference sequence). CDR3 bases: TGTGCCAGTAGTACCCAAGGCAGGGGGGCGAACTATGGCTACACCTTC. Translating it yields CASSTQGRGANYGYTF. Full variable domain (outside the CDR3, taken from reference TRBV19 and TRBJ1-2): DGGITQSPKYLFRKEGQNVTLSCEQNLNHDAMYWYRQDPGQGLRLIYYSQIVNDFQKGDIAEGYSVSREKKESFPLTVTSAQKNPTAFYLCASSTQGRGANYGYTFGSGTRLTVV.

The V gene is TRBV2, the J gene TRBJ1-2; TRBD1 matches 10 bases. J was trimmed by 7 bases and V by 4 bases; bases with no gene match: 3. The CDR3 runs to 13 residues. Germline values: CDR1 SNHLY, CDR2 FYNNEI. CDR3 amino acids: CASSGQGAAGYTF. The CDR3 DNA reads TGTGCCAGCAGTGGACAGGGGGCTGCTGGCTACACCTTC.

There are a few counts of this clonotype. The rearrangement uses TRBV6-5 and TRBJ2-5; unclear D gene. Trimming removed 5 bases at V and 3 bases at J, with 10 bases between. This CDR3 spans 13 amino acids. CDR1 and CDR2 from the germline V gene are MNHEY and SVGAGI. As DNA, the CDR3 is TGTGCCAGCAGTGAGGTAGCCGAAGAGACCCAGTACTTC. It is translated as CASSEVAEETQYF.

There are a few counts of this clonotype. The rearrangement links TRBV10-3 to TRBJ1-1; D gene uncertain. V shed 10 bases and J shed 1 base, with 16 bases lying between them. The CDR3 sequence is 14 residues long. Germline V gene sequence: CDR1 ENHRY, CDR2 SYGVKD. Here the CDR3 reads CATIVLKRNTEAFF. For the CDR3, the DNA is TGTGCCACCATAGTTCTAAAGCGGAACACTGAAGCTTTCTTT.

This clonotype was seen more than once but under ten times. The rearrangement uses TRBV29-1 and TRBJ1-5; the D gene is possibly TRBD1 (5 bases). Germline CDR1 reads SQVTM; CDR2 reads ANQGSEA. This CDR3 has 12 residues. The V and J ends lost 6 bases and 4 bases respectively, with 10 bases between them. CDR3 sequence: CSVAGGNQPQHF. CDR3 DNA: TGCAGCGTCGCCGGGGGGAATCAGCCCCAGCATTTT. The variable domain in full, completed from reference TRBV29-1 and TRBJ1-5, reads SAVISQKPSRDICQRGTSLTIQCQVDSQVTMMFWYRQQPGQSLTLIATANQGSEATYESGFVIDKFPISRPNLTFSTLTVSNMSPEDSSIYLCSVAGGNQPQHFGDGTRLSIL.

V is TRBV7-9 and J is TRBJ2-7, with TRBD2 as a possible D gene (5 bases). The CDR3 runs 14 residues. Trimming removed 9 bases from V and 3 bases from J, with 18 bases in between. CDR1 is SEHNR and CDR2 is FQNEAQ in the germline V gene (reference sequence). The CDR3 coding sequence is TGTGCCAGTAGCGCCCGGGTTGCGGGCTACGAGCAGTACTTC. Translating it yields CASSARVAGYEQYF.

As to this clonotype: One end of the junction does not line up with germline, which may come from a read error. V and J are TRBV7-8 and TRBJ1-1; D is uncertain. The CDR3 extends over 14 amino acids. The germline gives CDR1 SGHVS, CDR2 FQNEAQ. CDR3 residues: CASSQDVGDTEAFF. The CDR3 nucleotides are TGCGCCAGCAGCCAAGATGTCGGGGACACTGAAGCTTTCTTT.

V gene TRBV2 combines with J gene TRBJ2-2; unclear D gene. Trimming pared 3 bases from V and 0 bases from J, leaving 14 bases between. Germline lookup yields CDR1 SNHLY and CDR2 FYNNEI. This CDR3 has 17 amino acids. The CDR3 DNA sequence: TGTGCCAGCAGTGATCGACTCCCCATAGCGAACACCGGGGAGCTGTTTTTT. This translates into CASSDRLPIANTGELFF. Full variable domain (missing parts from reference TRBV2 and TRBJ2-2): EPEVTQTPSHQVTQMGQEVILRCVPISNHLYFYWYRQILGQKVEFLVSFYNNEISEKSEIFDDQFSVERPDGSNFTLKIRSTKLEDSAMYFCASSDRLPIANTGELFFGEGSRLTVL.

This clonotype was recorded many times. V gene TRBV10-3 combines with J gene TRBJ1-2; D not resolved. The CDR3 consists of 15 residues. The germline V and J ends were trimmed by 3 bases and 2 bases, with 13 bases remaining between them. Germline assignment: CDR1 ENHRY and CDR2 SYGVKD. The CDR3 is CAISDRRKLNYGYTF. The CDR3 region has the DNA TGTGCCATCAGTGATAGGAGGAAGTTAAACTATGGCTACACCTTC.

This clonotype was seen once. The V gene is TRBV6-5, the J gene TRBJ2-7; TRBD2 aligns across 13 bases. Germline V gives CDR1 MNHEY, CDR2 SVGAGI. With 4 bases clipped from V and 12 bases from J, the junction kept 6 bases outside the gene matches. The CDR3 has 13 amino acids. CDR3 loop: CASSFRTSGSLYF. The CDR3 DNA reads as TGTGCCAGCAGTTTCCGGACTAGCGGGAGTTTGTACTTC.

This clonotype was seen a few times. Germline and junction disagree at one end, which may indicate a read error. This chain uses TRBV7-2 with TRBJ2-5; TRBD1 matches 10 bases. The CDR3 runs 17 residues. In germline, CDR1 is SGHTA, CDR2 FQGNSA. CDR3: CASSQVTGTGDQETQYF. CDR3 nucleotides: TGCGCCAGCAGCCAAGTGACCGGGACAGGGGACCAAGAGACCCAGTACTTC.

The genes are TRBV20-1 and TRBJ1-1; no firm D call. Germline assignment: CDR1 DFQATT and CDR2 SNEGSKA (reference sequence). The CDR3 contains 12 residues. With 7 bases removed from V and 4 bases from J, the gap between germline ends came to 13 bases. CDR3 DNA sequence: TGCAGTGTCCGCCTGCTTGGCACTGAAGCTTTCTTT. It is translated as CSVRLLGTEAFF.

This clonotype was picked up a small number of times. The CDR3 here is CASSPGQLDSNQPQHF. The CDR3 DNA follows: TGTGCCAGCAGTCCTGGACAGCTAGATAGCAATCAGCCCCAGCATTTT. The V and J genes are TRBV7-2 and TRBJ1-5; the D gene is possibly TRBD1 (6 bases). The V and J ends lost 6 bases and 0 bases respectively, with 15 bases between them. The CDR3 is 16 amino acids. Germline V gene lookup returns CDR1 SGHTA and CDR2 FQGNSA. Drawing the rest from reference TRBV7-2 and TRBJ1-5, the complete variable domain is GAGVSQSPSNKVTEKGKDVELRCDPISGHTALYWYRQSLGQGLEFLIYFQGNSAPDKSGLPSDRFSAERTGGSVSTLTIQRTQQEDSAVYLCASSPGQLDSNQPQHFGDGTRLSIL.

The J gene is TRBJ2-6, the V gene TRBV15; 7 positions match TRBD1. This CDR3 has 14 residues. The ends lost 3 bases at V and 16 bases at J; junction bases unmatched: 12. Germline-derived CDR1 and CDR2 are LNHNV and YYDKDF (reference sequence). CDR3 amino acids: CATSRGQGDGELTF. CDR3 DNA: TGTGCCACCAGCAGGGGGCAGGGGGACGGGGAGCTGACTTTC.

The chain links TRBV6-1 to TRBJ1-1, with a weak D call TRBD1 (5 bases). Germline V gene sequence: CDR1 MNHNS, CDR2 SASEGT. V was pared by 8 bases and J by 2 bases, with 18 bases between. The length of the CDR3 is 15 residues. Written as DNA, the CDR3 is TGTGCCAGCTCACCATGGGCAGGGCCAAACACTGAAGCTTTCTTT. Encoded protein: CASSPWAGPNTEAFF.